Detailed here is one TCR beta chain. Enrolment of Seattle patients took place during active infection, and they were followed longitudinally. This record comes from a study of blood T cell repertoires in COVID-19. Looking at the study overall: There were acute and convalescent COVID-19 samples, and they came from the United States, Italy and Spain. T cells, B-cell-depleted T cells, or PBMCs supplied cDNA or gDNA.

Germline assignment: CDR1 MDHEN and CDR2 SYDVKM. Trimming took 8 bases from V and 5 from J, leaving 21 bases between them. CDR3 length: 15 residues. Authors' processing steps: Amplification of reference gene primers was used by the study to estimate nucleated cell counts. This table comes from immunoSEQ multiplex PCR, and its TCRdb copy is limited to in-frame clones, with some not included. V, J and clone size are those of that table, while D and trimming were read from the DNA. Among over 450,000 clones listed, roughly nine tenths were seen once. J is TRBJ1-2 and V is TRBV28, with D maybe TRBD1 (6 bases). The origin of this receptor is a man in his late teens or twenties with COVID-19, enrolled during active disease. The specimen was peripheral blood. For the CDR3, the DNA is TGTGCCAGCTATTCTTTGGACAGTAGACCTTATGGCTACACCTTC. Translating gives CASYSLDSRPYGYTF.